One T cell receptor (beta chain) is described in this entry. Measured with immunoSEQ multiplex PCR; TCRdb has only the in-frame clones, and not every one. This table has 200,000 or so clones, more than 85% appearing once. These data are taken from a study of blood T cell repertoires in COVID-19. In the study overall: The United States, Italy and Spain supplied acute and convalescent COVID-19 samples. PBMCs, B-cell-depleted T cells, or T cells were the source of the cDNA or gDNA that made up the material.

Patients of the Seattle cohort, enrolled during active infection, were followed longitudinally. The CDR3 spans 17 residues. The sample taken for sequencing was peripheral blood. V and J are TRBV21-1 and TRBJ1-1. TRBV21-1 is reported as a pseudogene. This receptor was taken from a man aged 60-69 years with COVID-19, enrolled during active disease. The CDR3 DNA is TGTGCCAGCAGCAAAGTATGCGGGGGGTGGTGGGGCACTGAAGCTTTCTTT. This encodes CASSKVCGGWWGTEAFF.